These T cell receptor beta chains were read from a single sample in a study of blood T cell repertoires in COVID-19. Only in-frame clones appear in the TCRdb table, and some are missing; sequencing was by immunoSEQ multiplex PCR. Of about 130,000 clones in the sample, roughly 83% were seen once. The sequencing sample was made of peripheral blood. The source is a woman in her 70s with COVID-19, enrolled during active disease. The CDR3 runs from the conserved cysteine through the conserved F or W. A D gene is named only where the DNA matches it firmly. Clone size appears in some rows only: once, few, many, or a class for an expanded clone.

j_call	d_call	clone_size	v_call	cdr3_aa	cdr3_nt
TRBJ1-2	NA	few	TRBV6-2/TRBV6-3	CASSSHLGRVVPGYTF	TGTGCCAGCAGTTCCCACCTCGGCAGGGTGGTTCCTGGCTACACCTTC
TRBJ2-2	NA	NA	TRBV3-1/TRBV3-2	CASKGGGRTGELFF	TGTGCCAGCAAGGGAGGCGGGCGCACCGGGGAGCTGTTTTTT
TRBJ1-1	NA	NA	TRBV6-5	CASVLTQNTEAFF	TGTGCCAGCGTTCTGACTCAGAACACTGAAGCTTTCTTT
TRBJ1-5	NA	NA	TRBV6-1	CASSEVRIQPQHF	TGTGCCAGCAGTGAAGTGCGCATTCAGCCCCAGCATTTT
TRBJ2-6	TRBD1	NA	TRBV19	CATRQGAGANVLTF	TGTGCCACCCGACAGGGGGCTGGGGCCAACGTCCTGACTTTC
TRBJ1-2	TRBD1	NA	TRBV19	CASRPKGQGMRANYGYTF	TGTGCCAGTCGCCCAAAAGGACAGGGTATGCGAGCTAACTATGGCTACACCTTC
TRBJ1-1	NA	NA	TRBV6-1	CASSEVVGERAFF	TGTGCCAGCAGTGAAGTCGTCGGGGAAAGAGCTTTCTTT
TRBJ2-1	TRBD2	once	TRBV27	CASSAQLAGGPWNEQFF	TGTGCCAGCAGTGCCCAACTAGCGGGGGGGCCGTGGAATGAGCAGTTCTTC
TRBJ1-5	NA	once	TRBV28	CASSFGLDSNQPQHF	TGTGCCAGCAGTTTCGGACTAGATAGCAATCAGCCCCAGCATTTT
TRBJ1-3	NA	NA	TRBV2	CASGFLRSGNTIYF	TGTGCCAGCGGCTTCCTCCGCTCTGGAAACACCATATATTTT
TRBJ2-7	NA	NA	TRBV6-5	CASSPWTGTYEQYF	TGTGCCAGCAGTCCCTGGACGGGAACCTACGAGCAGTACTTC
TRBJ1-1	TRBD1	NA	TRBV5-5	CASSTRTGNTEAFF	TGTGCCAGCAGCACCCGGACAGGGAACACTGAAGCTTTCTTT
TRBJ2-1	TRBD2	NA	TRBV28	CARGTSGRAGSYNEQFF	TGTGCCAGGGGGACTAGCGGGCGTGCTGGGTCCTACAATGAGCAGTTCTTC
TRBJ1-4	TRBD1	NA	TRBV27	CASSLSRQGGEKLFF	TGTGCCAGCAGTTTATCCCGACAGGGGGGTGAAAAACTGTTTTTT
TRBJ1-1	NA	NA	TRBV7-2	CASSSFWATEAFF	TGTGCCAGCAGCTCCTTTTGGGCCACTGAAGCTTTCTTT
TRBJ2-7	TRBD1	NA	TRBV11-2	CASSLGLPGGYEQYF	TGTGCCAGCAGCTTAGGACTTCCAGGGGGTTACGAGCAGTACTTC
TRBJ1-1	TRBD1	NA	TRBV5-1	CASSPRTGGRYTEAFF	TGCGCCAGCAGCCCTAGGACAGGGGGCCGGTACACTGAAGCTTTCTTT
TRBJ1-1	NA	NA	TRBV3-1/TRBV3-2	CASSARRGFEAFF	TGTGCCAGCAGCGCTCGGCGGGGGTTTGAAGCTTTCTTT
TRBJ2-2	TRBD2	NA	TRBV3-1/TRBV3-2	CASRRPGTSGGAGGELFF	TGTGCCAGCAGACGTCCCGGGACTAGCGGGGGGGCCGGCGGGGAGCTGTTTTTT
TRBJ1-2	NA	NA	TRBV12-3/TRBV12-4	CASSLTGDYGYTF	TGTGCCAGCAGTTTAACAGGCGACTATGGCTACACCTTC
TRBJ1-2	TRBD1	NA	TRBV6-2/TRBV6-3	CASSFTGAAYGYTF	TGTGCCAGCAGTTTCACAGGGGCCGCCTATGGCTACACCTTC
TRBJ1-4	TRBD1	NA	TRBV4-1	CASSQGGTGTNEKLFF	TGCGCCAGCAGCCAAGGGGGGACAGGGACTAATGAAAAACTGTTTTTT
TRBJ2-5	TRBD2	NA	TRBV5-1	CASSLEGTSGGGETQYF	TGCGCCAGCAGCTTGGAGGGGACTAGCGGGGGCGGAGAGACCCAGTACTTC
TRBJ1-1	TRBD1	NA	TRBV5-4	CASSPTGGRTEAFF	TGTGCCAGCAGCCCTACAGGGGGACGGACTGAAGCTTTCTTT
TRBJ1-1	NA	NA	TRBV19	CASTWDTLGTEAFF	TGTGCCAGTACTTGGGACACTTTGGGCACTGAAGCTTTCTTT
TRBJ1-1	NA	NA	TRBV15	CATSRGVGKRNTEAFF	TGTGCCACCAGCAGAGGTGTCGGGAAGCGGAACACTGAAGCTTTCTTT
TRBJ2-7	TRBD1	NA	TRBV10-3	CAIRTTTGQGSYEQYF	TGTGCCATCAGAACAACCACCGGACAGGGTTCCTACGAGCAGTACTTC
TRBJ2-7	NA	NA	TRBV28	CASGGLSYEQYF	TGTGCCAGCGGGGGCCTCTCCTACGAGCAGTACTTC
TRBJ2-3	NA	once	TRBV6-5	CASRYTSTDTQYF	TGTGCCAGCAGATATACTAGCACAGATACGCAGTATTTT
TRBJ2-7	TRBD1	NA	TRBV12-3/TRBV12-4	CASSFGQGYEQYF	TGTGCCAGCAGTTTCGGACAGGGCTACGAGCAGTACTTC
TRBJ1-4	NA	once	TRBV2	CASSEYGTDTHEKLFF	TGTGCCAGCAGTGAATACGGTACGGACACCCATGAAAAACTGTTTTTT
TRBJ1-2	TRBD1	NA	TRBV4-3	CASSPQIGQGSGYTF	TGCGCCAGCAGTCCCCAGATCGGACAGGGTAGTGGCTACACCTTC
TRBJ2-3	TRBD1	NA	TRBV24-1	CATSEPGTGSTDTQYF	TGTGCCACCAGTGAACCCGGGACAGGGTCCACAGATACGCAGTATTTT
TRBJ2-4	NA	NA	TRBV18	CASSPTVGPQGKNIQYF	TGTGCCAGCTCACCAACGGTAGGACCGCAGGGCAAAAACATTCAGTACTTC
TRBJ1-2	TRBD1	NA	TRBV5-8	CASSAGTAPVGGYTF	TGTGCCAGCAGCGCCGGGACAGCGCCCGTTGGTGGCTACACCTTC
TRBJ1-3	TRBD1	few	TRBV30	CAWSLSRGRDTIYF	TGTGCCTGGAGTTTAAGCAGGGGGCGAGACACCATATATTTT
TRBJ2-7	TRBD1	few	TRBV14	CASSRGQSYEQYF	TGTGCCAGCAGCCGGGGACAGAGCTACGAGCAGTACTTC
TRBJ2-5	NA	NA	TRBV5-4	CASSLRGGRETQYF	TGTGCCAGCAGCTTAAGGGGGGGCAGGGAGACCCAGTACTTC
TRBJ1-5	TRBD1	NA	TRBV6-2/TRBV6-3	CASSHGQGATQPQHF	TGTGCCAGCAGTCACGGACAGGGGGCTACTCAGCCCCAGCATTTT
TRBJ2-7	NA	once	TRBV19	CASSNWGAYEQYF	TGTGCCAGTAGTAATTGGGGAGCCTACGAGCAGTACTTC
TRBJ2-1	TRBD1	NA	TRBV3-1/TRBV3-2	CASTGQGARNEQFF	TGTGCCAGCACGGGACAGGGGGCGCGTAATGAGCAGTTCTTC
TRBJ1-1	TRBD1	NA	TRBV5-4	CASSLATGDEAFF	TGTGCCAGCAGCTTGGCGACAGGGGATGAAGCTTTCTTT
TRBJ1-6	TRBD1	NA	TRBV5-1	CASSGTGSSDSPLHF	TGCGCCAGCAGCGGGACAGGGAGTTCTGATTCACCCCTCCACTTT